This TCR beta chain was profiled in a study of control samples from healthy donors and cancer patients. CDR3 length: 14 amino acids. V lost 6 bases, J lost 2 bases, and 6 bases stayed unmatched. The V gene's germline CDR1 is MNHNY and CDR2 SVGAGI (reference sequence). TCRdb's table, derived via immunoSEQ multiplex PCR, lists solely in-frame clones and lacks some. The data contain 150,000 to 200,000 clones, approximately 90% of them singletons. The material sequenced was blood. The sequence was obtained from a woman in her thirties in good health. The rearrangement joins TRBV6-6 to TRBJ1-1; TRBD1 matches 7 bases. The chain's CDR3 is CASSHGQVNTEAFF. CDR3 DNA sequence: TGTGCCAGCAGCCATGGACAGGTTAACACTGAAGCTTTCTTT.